Below, 15 T cell receptor beta chains from the same sample are listed, as sequenced in a study of T-cell memory formation after mild COVID-19. One entry per CDR3 protein results from TCRdb running MiXCR on the 5' RACE reads. The data contain tens of thousands of distinct CDR3 sequences, approximately 15% of them singletons. The source material was PBMCs or a T cell subset sorted from them (not recorded which). Every receptor here comes from an adult woman who had mild COVID-19 (a few samples of this study predate the infection). Cell type and time point are not known.

The V and J genes are TRBV5-6 and TRBJ2-7; D might be TRBD2 (6 bases). The V gene's germline CDR1 is SGHDT and CDR2 YYEEEE. This CDR3 spans 15 amino acids. Trimming cost V 4 bases and J 7 bases, with 21 bases left between them. The CDR3 sequence is CASSGQLGLSKEQYF. The CDR3 region has the DNA TGTGCCAGCAGCGGACAATTGGGACTGTCTAAAGAGCAGTACTTC.

In this sample, this clonotype turned up a few times. This sequence joins TRBV27 and TRBJ1-2; 8 positions match TRBD1. There are 15 residues in the CDR3. Germline V gives CDR1 MNHEY, CDR2 SMNVEV (reference sequence). J lost 1 base, V lost 4 bases, and 5 bases had no gene match. Here the CDR3 reads CASSSRQGLNYGYTF. The CDR3 DNA is TGTGCCAGCAGTTCCCGACAGGGGCTTAACTATGGCTACACCTTC.

This clonotype showed up just a few times. This chain joins TRBV2 and TRBJ2-5; D gene ambiguous. This CDR3 has 14 amino acids. CDR1 is SNHLY, CDR2 FYNNEI, per germline. DNA of the CDR3: TGTGCTACCTTGGAAATATCGTACCAAGAGACCCAGTACTTC. It yields the protein CATLEISYQETQYF.

The V and J genes are TRBV5-1 and TRBJ1-1; 10 bases map to TRBD1. CDR1 and CDR2 from the germline V gene are SGHRS and YFSETQ. The CDR3 extends over 13 amino acids. The J segment lost 3 bases and the V segment lost 7 bases, leaving 3 bases of the junction unmatched. CDR3 protein: CASGDRGHTEAFF. CDR3 DNA sequence: TGCGCCAGCGGGGACAGGGGACACACTGAAGCTTTCTTT. The whole variable domain, filled in from reference TRBV5-1 and TRBJ1-1, reads KAGVTQTPRYLIKTRGQQVTLSCSPISGHRSVSWYQQTPGQGLQFLFEYFSETQRNKGNFPGRFSGRQFSNSRSEMNVSTLELGDSALYLCASGDRGHTEAFFGQGTRLTVV.

The chain carries TRBV7-9 and TRBJ2-1, with 8 bases fitting TRBD2. The end of the DNA fits TRBJ2-7 better, so the J call may be wrong. Looked up from germline, CDR1 is SEHNR and CDR2 is FQNEAQ (reference sequence). The CDR3 is made up of 15 amino acids. The CDR3 DNA reads TGTGCCAGCAGCTTAGGGGTAGCGGGATCGGATGAGCAGTACTTC. Protein product: CASSLGVAGSDEQYF.

The rearrangement links TRBV19 to TRBJ2-1; 15 nucleotides match TRBD2. The CDR3 sequence is 15 residues long. Germline trimming cut 9 bases from V and 8 bases from J; bases unmatched to any gene: 8. CDR1 and CDR2 from the germline V gene are LNHDA and SQIVND (reference sequence). The CDR3 DNA follows: TGTGCCAGCGAGGGACTAGCGGGGGGTCAGGATGAGCAGTTCTTC. Protein: CASEGLAGGQDEQFF.

The chain has TRBV30 and TRBJ2-1, with 9 nucleotides matching TRBD2. Germline CDR1 GTSNPN, CDR2 SVGIG (reference sequence). This CDR3 is built from 14 residues. Trimming removed 2 bases from V and 8 bases from J; junction bases left unmatched: 7. CDR3 in DNA: TGTGCCTGGAGTTCCGGGACTAGCAGGGATGAGCAGTTCTTC. It codes for CAWSSGTSRDEQFF.

This clonotype was seen more than once but under ten times. The V call is TRBV12-3 or TRBV12-4, the J call TRBJ2-3, with D tentatively TRBD2 (6 bases). The CDR3 totals 14 residues. V was cut by 6 bases and J by 3 bases, with 13 bases left in between. CDR3 amino acids: CASRLAFQTDTQYF. The CDR3, as DNA: TGTGCCAGCAGGCTAGCGTTTCAAACAGATACGCAGTATTTT.

This chain links TRBV9 with TRBJ2-5; D is unclear. The CDR3 length is 16 residues. The germline V and J ends were trimmed by 4 bases and 2 bases, with 18 bases remaining between them. Per the germline V gene, CDR1 is SGDLS and CDR2 is YYNGEE. The CDR3 sequence: CASSSSDGRSQETQYF. DNA of the CDR3: TGTGCCAGCAGCTCCTCGGACGGGCGTTCTCAAGAGACCCAGTACTTC.

This clonotype has more than one count but fewer than ten. This chain uses TRBV11-2 with TRBJ2-2; 9 bases are shared with TRBD2. The CDR3 length is 14 residues. From germline, CDR1 is SGHAT and CDR2 FQNNGV. Unmatched junction bases numbered 5, after V lost 4 bases and J lost 8 bases. DNA for the CDR3: TGTGCCAGCAGCTCCTTAGCGGGAGATGGGGAGCTGTTTTTT. Amino acid sequence: CASSSLAGDGELFF.

This clonotype was picked up a small number of times. J is TRBJ2-3 and V is TRBV4-2, with 7 bases lining up with TRBD1. V gave up 4 bases and J gave up 2 bases; unmatched junction bases: 9. Germline CDR1 LGHNA, CDR2 YNFKEQ. This CDR3 region has 16 residues. The CDR3 DNA follows: TGTGCCAGCAGCCCAACTAGGGGGCCTAACACAGATACGCAGTATTTT. Residues: CASSPTRGPNTDTQYF.

This sequence joins TRBV9 and TRBJ2-1, with D tentatively TRBD2 (6 bases). The V gene lost 3 bases and the J gene lost 7 bases, with 11 bases spanning the gap. The CDR3 is made up of 13 amino acids. Germline CDR1 reads SGDLS; CDR2 reads YYNGEE. The CDR3 DNA sequence: TGTGCCAGCAGCGCGACTAGATTAAATGAGCAGTTCTTC. Translating it yields CASSATRLNEQFF.

The V gene is TRBV24-1, the J gene TRBJ2-3; possible D gene TRBD2, 6 bases. The germline V and J ends were trimmed by 3 bases and 3 bases, with 24 bases remaining between them. CDR3 length: 19 residues. The germline V gene encodes CDR1 KGHDR and CDR2 SFDVKD. CDR3 protein: CATSDRALDWRAGTDTQYF. CDR3 DNA sequence: TGTGCCACCAGTGATCGGGCTCTAGACTGGAGGGCCGGGACAGATACGCAGTATTTT.

This chain links TRBV19 with TRBJ1-4; TRBD1 agrees at 11 bases. Germline V lookup: CDR1 LNHDA, CDR2 SQIVND (reference sequence). The ends lost 6 bases at V and 13 bases at J; junction bases unmatched: 4. The CDR3 runs 12 residues. The CDR3 here is CASSPGTGGLFF. The CDR3 DNA is TGTGCCAGTAGCCCCGGGACAGGGGGACTGTTTTTT.

This clonotype was observed many times. The V gene is TRBV7-9, the J gene TRBJ2-7; D possibly matches TRBD1 or TRBD2 (6 bases each). Looked up from germline, CDR1 is SEHNR and CDR2 is FQNEAQ (reference sequence). This CDR3 is 15 amino acids long. V lost 5 bases, J lost 1 base, and 15 bases lay in between. In nucleotides, the CDR3 is TGTGCCAGCAGCCCGGCGGGGACACAATCCTACGAGCAGTACTTC. Encoded protein: CASSPAGTQSYEQYF.